These 20 T cell receptor beta chains share one sample of origin, sequenced in a study of blood T cell repertoires in COVID-19. Only in-frame clones appear in the TCRdb table, and some are missing; sequencing was by immunoSEQ multiplex PCR. The sample has about 100,000 clones; roughly 88% are singletons. Sequencing was carried out using peripheral blood. The receptors derive from a human donor in a cohort sampled during active COVID-19.

The chain joins TRBV9 to TRBJ1-2; 9 bases map to TRBD1. The CDR3 length is 18 residues. V dropped 3 bases and J dropped 0; count of bases not matched to a gene: 12. The germline V gene encodes CDR1 SGDLS and CDR2 YYNGEE. This CDR3 is CASSGSTGQGPANYGYTF. CDR3 bases: TGTGCCAGCAGCGGCAGTACGGGACAGGGCCCAGCTAACTATGGCTACACCTTC.

The rearrangement joins TRBV7-9 to TRBJ2-5; D is perhaps TRBD1 (5 bases). V lost 3 bases and J lost 5, with 13 bases in between. This CDR3 region has 14 residues. Germline CDR1 and CDR2: SEHNR and FQNEAQ (reference sequence). CDR3 DNA: TGTGCCAGCAGCTTCCAGGGTTCTCGGGAGACCCAGTACTTC. It specifies CASSFQGSRETQYF.

The J gene is TRBJ2-2, the V gene TRBV19, with TRBD1 matching over 9 bases. Per germline, CDR1 LNHDA and CDR2 SQIVND (reference sequence). V shed 10 bases, J shed 5 bases, and the junction held 5 bases outside the gene matches. This CDR3 contains 13 residues. The CDR3 region is CATRQGVTGELFF. The CDR3 DNA follows: TGTGCCACCAGACAGGGGGTAACCGGGGAGCTGTTTTTT.

This sequence joins TRBV7-9 and TRBJ1-1; D unresolved. The V and J ends lost 5 bases and 1 base respectively, with 2 bases between them. Germline assignment: CDR1 SEHNR and CDR2 FQNEAQ (reference sequence). There are 11 residues in the CDR3. CDR3 in amino acids: CASSQNTEAFF. The CDR3 DNA reads TGTGCCAGCAGCCAGAACACTGAAGCTTTCTTT.

There are a few counts of this clone. The rearrangement joins TRBV5-1 to TRBJ2-7; D possibly corresponds to TRBD1 (7 bases). This CDR3 spans 15 amino acids. The V and J ends lost 0 bases and 5 bases respectively, with 15 bases between them. Germline CDR1 SGHRS, CDR2 YFSETQ. Here the CDR3 reads CASSLERAGGNEQYF. CDR3 DNA: TGCGCCAGCAGCTTGGAGAGGGCAGGGGGGAACGAGCAGTACTTC. The complete variable domain, with remaining parts taken from reference TRBV5-1 and TRBJ2-7, reads KAGVTQTPRYLIKTRGQQVTLSCSPISGHRSVSWYQQTPGQGLQFLFEYFSETQRNKGNFPGRFSGRQFSNSRSEMNVSTLELGDSALYLCASSLERAGGNEQYFGPGTRLTVT.

The V and J genes are TRBV19 and TRBJ1-1, with a weak D call TRBD1 (5 bases). There are 15 residues in the CDR3. Per the germline V gene, CDR1 is LNHDA and CDR2 is SQIVND (reference sequence). The V end lost 0 bases, the J end lost 5 bases, and 13 bases lay between the germline ends. The CDR3: CASSIDHRGWTEAFF. DNA for the CDR3: TGTGCCAGTAGTATAGATCATAGGGGCTGGACTGAAGCTTTCTTT.

V and J are TRBV5-5 and TRBJ2-6, with a weak D call TRBD1 (7 bases). CDR3 size: 18 residues. Germline CDR1 and CDR2: SGHKS and YYEKEE (reference sequence). The germline V and J ends were trimmed by 2 bases and 0 bases, with 15 bases remaining between them. CDR3 in DNA: TGTGCCAGCAGCTTAGAGTCAGGGGGGTACTCTGGGGCCAACGTCCTGACTTTC. Protein: CASSLESGGYSGANVLTF.

This clone appeared once. CDR3 in amino acids: CASSQITGQGTYEQYF. CDR3 nucleotide sequence: TGCGCCAGCAGCCAAATAACCGGACAGGGGACCTACGAGCAGTACTTC. The V gene is TRBV4-1, the J gene TRBJ2-7, with TRBD1 identical over 9 bases. The CDR3 runs to 16 residues. V lost 2 bases, J lost 2 bases, and 7 bases stayed unmatched. CDR1 and CDR2 (germline): MGHRA, YSYEKL.

The chain carries TRBV7-2 and TRBJ1-5, with a possible D match to TRBD1 (6 bases). Trimming removed 2 bases at V and 5 bases at J, with 13 bases between. Looked up from germline, CDR1 is SGHTA and CDR2 is FQGNSA. The CDR3 contains 15 residues. The CDR3 bases are TGTGCCAGCAGCTTAAGTAGGGGGAGGGATCAGCCCCAGCATTTT. Translation gives CASSLSRGRDQPQHF.

The V call is TRBV29-1, the J call TRBJ2-1; 7 nucleotides line up with TRBD2. The germline gives CDR1 SQVTM, CDR2 ANQGSEA. The length of the CDR3 is 13 residues. V shed 5 bases, J shed 14 bases, and the junction held 15 bases outside the gene matches. CDR3 sequence (DNA): TGCAGCGTTTACGTAGCGGGCCTAGATTATGAGTTCTTC. Translating gives CSVYVAGLDYEFF.

This chain connects TRBV28 to TRBJ2-7, with 10 bases fitting TRBD2. J lost 3 bases, V lost 5 bases, and 10 bases had no gene match. Looked up from germline, CDR1 is MDHEN and CDR2 is SYDVKM. CDR3 length: 16 residues. The CDR3 loop reads CASSQPSASGSYEQYF. CDR3 nucleotide sequence: TGTGCCAGCAGTCAACCGTCGGCTAGCGGGAGCTACGAGCAGTACTTC. The entire variable domain, with the rest obtained from reference TRBV28 and TRBJ2-7, is as follows: DVKVTQSSRYLVKRTGEKVFLECVQDMDHENMFWYRQDPGLGLRLIYFSYDVKMKEKGDIPEGYSVSREKKERFSLILESASTNQTSMYLCASSQPSASGSYEQYFGPGTRLTVT.

The V gene is TRBV12-5, the J gene TRBJ2-3, with D unclear. CDR3 length: 13 amino acids. Germline V gene lookup returns CDR1 LGHNT and CDR2 FRNRAP. Trimming removed 6 bases from V and 9 bases from J, with 16 bases in between. CDR3 protein: CASGPGPVRTQYF. Here the CDR3 DNA reads TGTGCTAGTGGCCCCGGTCCGGTTCGGACGCAGTATTTT.

This chain uses TRBV2 with TRBJ2-1; 8 bases fit TRBD1. V trimming: 7 bases; J trimming: 7 bases; junction bases outside the gene matches: 6. Per the germline V gene, CDR1 is SNHLY and CDR2 is FYNNEI. The CDR3 is 13 amino acids. The CDR3 spells CASKVRGQNEQFF. The CDR3 bases are TGTGCCAGCAAAGTCAGGGGGCAGAATGAGCAGTTCTTC.

The chain links TRBV18 to TRBJ1-2, with TRBD1 matching over 8 bases. The germline V gene has CDR1 KGHSH and CDR2 LQKENI. Trimming at V came to 6 bases and at J to 5 bases, leaving 5 bases not matched to a gene. The CDR3 is 13 residues long. The CDR3 bases are TGTGCCAGCTCTCCCGGGACAGGATATGGCTACACCTTC. It yields the protein CASSPGTGYGYTF.

This rearrangement joins TRBV6-5 to TRBJ2-7, with D uncertain. The CDR3 loop spans 12 amino acids. V shed 5 bases and J shed 5 bases, with 10 bases lying between them. The V gene's germline CDR1 is MNHEY and CDR2 SVGAGI. The CDR3 spells CASSPLWHEQYF. The CDR3 DNA is TGTGCCAGCAGTCCCCTGTGGCACGAGCAGTACTTC.

Note on this clone: At one end, the junction sequence differs from germline, possibly due to a read error. The V call is TRBV5-1, the J call TRBJ2-7; 8 bases agree with TRBD1. Germline CDR1 is SGHRS and CDR2 is YFSETQ. The CDR3 totals 15 residues. The CDR3, as DNA: TGCGCCAGCAGTTTGGACGGACAGGGTATGAACGAGCAGTACTTC. It codes for CASSLDGQGMNEQYF.

This clone was observed once. V and J are TRBV19 and TRBJ1-5, with TRBD1 as a possible D gene (6 bases). Germline V gene data show CDR1 as LNHDA and CDR2 as SQIVND (reference sequence). Trimming cost V 5 bases and J 3 bases, with 20 bases left between them. This CDR3 comprises 17 residues. The CDR3 loop reads CASSGSRGGAFNQPQHF. The CDR3 DNA sequence: TGTGCCAGTAGTGGCAGTCGAGGGGGGGCCTTCAATCAGCCCCAGCATTTT.

This clone has only a few counts. The chain uses TRBV9 and TRBJ2-7, with D hard to call. CDR1 and CDR2 (germline): SGDLS, YYNGEE. Trimming took 3 bases from V and 3 from J, leaving 16 bases between them. This CDR3 is built from 15 residues. CDR3 in DNA: TGTGCCAGCAGCGCTACTTCCGGGTCCCACTACGAGCAGTACTTC. Amino acids: CASSATSGSHYEQYF.

CDR3 sequence reads: CASSAEIGGGGYTF. The DNA for the CDR3 is TGTGCCAGCAGCGCCGAGATAGGTGGAGGTGGCTACACCTTC. The chain uses TRBV7-2 and TRBJ1-2; unclear D gene. The CDR3 contains 14 residues. CDR1 and CDR2 (germline): SGHTA, FQGNSA. Deletions cut 5 bases from V and 7 bases from J, with 17 bases between.

The V call is TRBV28, the J call TRBJ1-5, with D uncertain. The CDR3 sequence is 12 residues long. The germline V gene has CDR1 MDHEN and CDR2 SYDVKM. V lost 10 bases, J lost 3 bases, and 10 bases lay in between. CDR3 residues: CANGRDNQPQHF. In DNA form, the CDR3 reads TGTGCCAACGGGCGGGACAATCAGCCCCAGCATTTT.